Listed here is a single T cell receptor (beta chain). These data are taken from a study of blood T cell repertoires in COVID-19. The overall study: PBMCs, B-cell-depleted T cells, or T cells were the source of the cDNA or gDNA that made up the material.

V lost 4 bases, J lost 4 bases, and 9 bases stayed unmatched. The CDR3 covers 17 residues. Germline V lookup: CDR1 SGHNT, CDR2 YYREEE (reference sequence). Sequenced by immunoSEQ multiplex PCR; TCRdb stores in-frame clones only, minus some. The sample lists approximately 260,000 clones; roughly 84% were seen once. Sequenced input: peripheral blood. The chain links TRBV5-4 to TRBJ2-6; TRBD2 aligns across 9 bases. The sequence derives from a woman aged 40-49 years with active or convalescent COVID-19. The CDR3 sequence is CASSRMDTSGGANVLTF. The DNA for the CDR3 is TGTGCCAGCAGCCGCATGGACACTAGCGGGGGGGCCAACGTCCTGACTTTC. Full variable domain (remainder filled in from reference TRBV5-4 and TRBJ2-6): ETGVTQSPTHLIKTRGQQVTLRCSSQSGHNTVSWYQQALGQGPQFIFQYYREEENGRGNFPPRFSGLQFPNYSSELNVNALELDDSALYLCASSRMDTSGGANVLTFGAGSRLTVL.